This is a list of T cell receptor beta chains from one sample in a study of circulating and synovial CD4+ cells in juvenile arthritis. The assay was immunoSEQ multiplex PCR, and TCRdb's table has in-frame clones only and misses some. The repertoire consists of 30,000 to 40,000 clones, with roughly 95% occurring once and the leading ten covering 0.15% to 0.2%. The sequencing input was CD4+ T cells from blood. All receptors come from a human donor with juvenile idiopathic arthritis. Each CDR3 is given with its conserved first and last residue. Where a row states a size, it is once, few, many or the class of an expanded clone; other rows omit it.

clone size: .; V gene: TRBV2; CDR3 protein: CASSAASGGLAKNIQYF
clone size: .; V gene: TRBV6-1; CDR3 protein: CASSAPAAGGAFF
clone size: .; V gene: TRBV7-2; CDR3 protein: CASSLERGGPEF
clone size: once; V gene: TRBV29-1; CDR3 protein: CSVGGGTPTVNYGYTF
clone size: .; V gene: TRBV27; CDR3 protein: CASSSLPGANVLTF
clone size: .; V gene: TRBV11-2; CDR3 protein: CASSLGGALNYGYTF
clone size: .; V gene: TRBV4-1; CDR3 protein: CASSQVGLARETQYF
clone size: .; V gene: TRBV28; CDR3 protein: CASSLWTGGSYEQYF
clone size: .; V gene: TRBV5-4; CDR3 protein: CASSRDTGGFEKLFF
clone size: .; V gene: TRBV28; CDR3 protein: CASTLSISTFARYTF
clone size: .; V gene: TRBV18; CDR3 protein: CASSPPTSGSRETQYF
clone size: .; V gene: TRBV11-1; CDR3 protein: CASSLVAASSYNEQFF
clone size: .; V gene: TRBV6-5; CDR3 protein: CASERHRPPNSPLHF
clone size: .; V gene: TRBV5-1; CDR3 protein: CASSPTGDPNQPQHF
clone size: .; V gene: TRBV6-1; CDR3 protein: CASSTGYGEKLFF
clone size: .; V gene: TRBV4-3; CDR3 protein: CASSQGLSANEKLFF
clone size: .; V gene: TRBV6-1; CDR3 protein: CASKDGQNSNQPQHF
clone size: .; V gene: TRBV19; CDR3 protein: CASSITGQSSYEQYF
clone size: .; V gene: TRBV2; CDR3 protein: CASNAPGTDTQYF
clone size: .; V gene: TRBV11-2; CDR3 protein: CASSLDTGGNTEAFF
clone size: .; V gene: TRBV18; CDR3 protein: CASSPTNLASSYNEQFF
clone size: .; V gene: TRBV19; CDR3 protein: CASSTRLAGMWNEQFF
clone size: .; V gene: TRBV10-2; CDR3 protein: CASVLAGGGETQYF
clone size: .; V gene: TRBV5-1; CDR3 protein: CASSQRNYPDPYREQYF
clone size: once; V gene: TRBV20-1; CDR3 protein: CRPREEQYF
clone size: .; V gene: TRBV19; CDR3 protein: CASRLQGEFHQPQHF
clone size: .; V gene: TRBV6-5; CDR3 protein: CASSYSIGTGDTEAFF
clone size: .; V gene: TRBV4-1; CDR3 protein: CASSQVNNLPQHF
clone size: .; V gene: TRBV5-6; CDR3 protein: CASSLNAPGGTGELFF
clone size: .; V gene: TRBV7-8; CDR3 protein: CASSGERDREAQVSHRGYTF
clone size: .; V gene: TRBV5-4; CDR3 protein: CASRLATASSYNSPLHF
clone size: .; V gene: TRBV19; CDR3 protein: CASSEGTYQSTDTQYF
clone size: .; V gene: TRBV2; CDR3 protein: CASSDDAGVMSYF
clone size: few; V gene: TRBV19; CDR3 protein: CASSMGDRGNEKLFF
clone size: .; V gene: TRBV28; CDR3 protein: CASYASGGAVTEAFF
clone size: .; V gene: TRBV12-2; CDR3 protein: CASRTGQGNAQETQYF
clone size: .; V gene: TRBV28; CDR3 protein: CASSLWASGGVQETQYF
clone size: .; V gene: TRBV28; CDR3 protein: CASSSDRYSNQPQHF
clone size: .; V gene: TRBV30; CDR3 protein: CAWSQGRDTEAFF
clone size: .; V gene: TRBV9; CDR3 protein: CASSPQGATYNSPLHF
clone size: .; V gene: TRBV19; CDR3 protein: CASRTGRGGYTF
clone size: .; V gene: TRBV30; CDR3 protein: CAWSLDRNTEAFF
clone size: few; V gene: TRBV19; CDR3 protein: CASSTRGQTNYGYTF
clone size: .; V gene: TRBV2; CDR3 protein: CASSSGTRNTEAFF
clone size: .; V gene: TRBV6-5; CDR3 protein: CASSRQGSGAEQYF
clone size: .; V gene: TRBV7-7; CDR3 protein: CASSPSGTYNEQFF
clone size: .; V gene: TRBV2; CDR3 protein: CARGLFSTDTQYF
clone size: once; V gene: TRBV28; CDR3 protein: CASRKGSQGNQPQHF
clone size: .; V gene: TRBV7-9; CDR3 protein: CASSLAKGTDTQYF
clone size: .; V gene: TRBV20-1; CDR3 protein: CSPREETQYF
clone size: .; V gene: TRBV7-2; CDR3 protein: CASSPRLAQGEQYF
clone size: .; V gene: TRBV30; CDR3 protein: CAWSGGGGGYTF
clone size: .; V gene: TRBV5-1; CDR3 protein: CASSLEAGKWEKLFF
clone size: .; V gene: TRBV7-9; CDR3 protein: CASSLGDTREKLFF